The clone carrying this T cell receptor beta chain was seen a handful of times. The authors ran a second PCR of roughly 6 to 11 cycles using a sample-barcoded 5' primer and a J-beta primer mix. TCRdb itself ran the 5' RACE reads through MiXCR, one entry per CDR3 protein. The sample consists of about 780,000 distinct CDR3 sequences, around a quarter of them appearing once. This sample is drawn from a study of blood T cells in healthy people across ages. These same records also appear under a second study, on T cells of mothers and their children.

Sequenced: blood. The receptor was derived from a boy aged 5 to 17 in good health.

The chain's CDR3 is CASSPLETYEQYF. CDR3 DNA sequence: TGTGCCAGCAGCCCGCTTGAGACCTACGAGCAGTACTTC. The chain joins TRBV11-2 to TRBJ2-7; D gene unclear. The length of the CDR3 is 13 residues. Germline V gives CDR1 SGHAT, CDR2 FQNNGV. V lost 5 bases and J lost 2, with 10 bases in between.